This record concerns one T cell receptor (beta chain) sequence. Its matching antigen is unknown. Data came from immunoSEQ multiplex PCR; TCRdb stores just in-frame clones and leaves some out. The sample includes over 150,000 clones, 75% to 90% seen only once; the top ten take 20% to 25%. The entry originates in a study of cytomegalovirus exposure and HLA in healthy donors. General study points: Cytomegalovirus association was assigned to more than 150 TCR beta chains. The classifier, whose performance was assessed in both the original and validation cohorts, reportedly diagnosed cytomegalovirus status with high specificity and sensitivity. The authors confirmed in vitro that a few CMV-associated chains were specific for CMV antigens.

The CDR3 sequence is 16 residues long. Trimming stripped 3 bases from V and 6 bases from J, with 23 bases between. In germline, CDR1 is GTSNPN, CDR2 SVGIG (reference sequence). The V gene is TRBV30, the J gene TRBJ2-5; possibly TRBD2 for D (5 bases). The source of this sequence is a young man in good health and CMV-seropositive. Sequences were obtained from PBMCs. CDR3 in DNA: TGTGCCTGGAGCTTCCCTCGGGATTCAAAAAGGAAGACCCAGTACTTC. Protein product: CAWSFPRDSKRKTQYF.